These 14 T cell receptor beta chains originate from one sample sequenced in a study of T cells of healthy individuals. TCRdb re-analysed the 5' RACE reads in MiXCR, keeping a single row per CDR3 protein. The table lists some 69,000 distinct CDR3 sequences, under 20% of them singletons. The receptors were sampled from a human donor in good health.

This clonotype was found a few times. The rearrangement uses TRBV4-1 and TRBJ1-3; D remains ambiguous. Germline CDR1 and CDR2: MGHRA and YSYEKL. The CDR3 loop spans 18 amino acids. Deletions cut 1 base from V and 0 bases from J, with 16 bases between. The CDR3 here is CASSQVTNRASSGNTIYF. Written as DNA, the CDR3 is TGCGCCAGCAGCCAAGTGACGAACCGGGCAAGCTCTGGAAACACCATATATTTT.

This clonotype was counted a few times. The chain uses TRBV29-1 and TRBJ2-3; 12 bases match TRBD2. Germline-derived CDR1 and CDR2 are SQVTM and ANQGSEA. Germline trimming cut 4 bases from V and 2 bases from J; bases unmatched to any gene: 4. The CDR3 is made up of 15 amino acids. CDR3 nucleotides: TGCAGCGTTGCCGGGACTAGCGGGTACACAGATACGCAGTATTTT. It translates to CSVAGTSGYTDTQYF.

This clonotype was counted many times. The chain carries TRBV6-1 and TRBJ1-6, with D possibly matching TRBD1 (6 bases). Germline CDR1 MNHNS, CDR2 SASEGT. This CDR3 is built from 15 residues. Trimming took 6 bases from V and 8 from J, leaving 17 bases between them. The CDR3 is CASSSRFAGDSPLHF. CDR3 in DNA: TGTGCCAGCAGCTCAAGATTCGCAGGGGATTCACCCCTCCACTTT.

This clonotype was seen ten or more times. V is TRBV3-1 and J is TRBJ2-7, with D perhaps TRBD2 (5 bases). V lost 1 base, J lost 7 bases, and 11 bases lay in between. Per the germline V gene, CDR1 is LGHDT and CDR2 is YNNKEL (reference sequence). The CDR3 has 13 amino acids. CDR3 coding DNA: TGTGCCAGCAGCCAAGGAGGGTCGGGGGAGCAGTACTTC. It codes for CASSQGGSGEQYF.

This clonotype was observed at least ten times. The CDR3 spells CASGTGNNYGYTF. CDR3 sequence (DNA): TGTGCCAGCGGGACAGGGAACAACTATGGCTACACCTTC. V gene TRBV6-2 or TRBV6-3 combines with J gene TRBJ1-2, with TRBD1 identical over 9 bases. Germline CDR1 MNHEY, CDR2 SVGEGT. Unmatched junction bases numbered 3, after V lost 8 bases and J lost 2 bases. The CDR3 consists of 13 residues.

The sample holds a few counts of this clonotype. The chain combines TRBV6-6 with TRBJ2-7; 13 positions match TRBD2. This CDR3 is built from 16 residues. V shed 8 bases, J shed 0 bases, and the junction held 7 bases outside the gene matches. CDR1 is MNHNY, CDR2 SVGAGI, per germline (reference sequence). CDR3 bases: TGTGCCAGCGGACTAGCGGGAGCCGCTTTCTCCTACGAGCAGTACTTC. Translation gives CASGLAGAAFSYEQYF.

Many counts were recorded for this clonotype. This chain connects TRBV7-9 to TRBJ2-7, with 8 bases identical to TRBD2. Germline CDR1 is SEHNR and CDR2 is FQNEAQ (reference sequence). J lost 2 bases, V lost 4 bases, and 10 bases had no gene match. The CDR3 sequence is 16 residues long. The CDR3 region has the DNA TGTGCCAGCAGCTGGGCGGGGGGTTCCTCTCCCTACGAGCAGTACTTC. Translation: CASSWAGGSSPYEQYF.

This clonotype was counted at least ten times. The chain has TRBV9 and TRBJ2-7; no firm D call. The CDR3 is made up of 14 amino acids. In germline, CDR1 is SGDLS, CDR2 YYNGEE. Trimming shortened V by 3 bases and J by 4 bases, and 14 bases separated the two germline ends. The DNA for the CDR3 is TGTGCCAGCAGCGATGGCGGAAAACGATACGAGCAGTACTTC. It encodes CASSDGGKRYEQYF.

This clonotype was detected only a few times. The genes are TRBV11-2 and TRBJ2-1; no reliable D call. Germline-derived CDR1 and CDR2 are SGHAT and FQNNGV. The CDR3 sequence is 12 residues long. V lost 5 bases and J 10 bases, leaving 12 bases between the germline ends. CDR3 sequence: CASSPVPGEQFF. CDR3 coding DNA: TGTGCCAGCAGCCCGGTACCAGGCGAGCAGTTCTTC. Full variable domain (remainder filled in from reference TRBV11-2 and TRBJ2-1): EAGVAQSPRYKIIEKRQSVAFWCNPISGHATLYWYQQILGQGPKLLIQFQNNGVVDDSQLPKDRFSAERLKGVDSTLKIQPAKLEDSAVYLCASSPVPGEQFFGPGTRLTVL.

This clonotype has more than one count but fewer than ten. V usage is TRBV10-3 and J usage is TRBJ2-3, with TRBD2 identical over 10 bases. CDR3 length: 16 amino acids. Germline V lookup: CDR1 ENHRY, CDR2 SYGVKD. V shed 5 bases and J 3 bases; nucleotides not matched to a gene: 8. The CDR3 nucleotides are TGTGCCATCAGTCTTTCTAGCGGGAGAGGGACAGATACGCAGTATTTT. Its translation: CAISLSSGRGTDTQYF.

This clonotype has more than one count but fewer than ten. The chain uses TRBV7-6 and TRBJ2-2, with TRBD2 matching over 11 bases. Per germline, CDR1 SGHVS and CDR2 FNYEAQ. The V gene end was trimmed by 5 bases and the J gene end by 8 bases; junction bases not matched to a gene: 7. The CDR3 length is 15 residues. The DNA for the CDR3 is TGTGCCAGCAGCCCTAGCGGGGGGCCGAGGGGGGAGCTGTTTTTT. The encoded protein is CASSPSGGPRGELFF.

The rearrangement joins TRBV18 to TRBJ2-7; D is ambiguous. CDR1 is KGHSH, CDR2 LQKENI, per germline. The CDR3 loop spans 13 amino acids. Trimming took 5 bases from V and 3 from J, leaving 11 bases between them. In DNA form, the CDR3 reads TGTGCCAGCTCAATCGGGCGCAACTACGAGCAGTACTTC. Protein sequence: CASSIGRNYEQYF. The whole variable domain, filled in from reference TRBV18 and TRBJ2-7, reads NAGVMQNPRHLVRRRGQEARLRCSPMKGHSHVYWYRQLPEEGLKFMVYLQKENIIDESGMPKERFSAEFPKEGPSILRIQQVVRGDSAAYFCASSIGRNYEQYFGPGTRLTVT.

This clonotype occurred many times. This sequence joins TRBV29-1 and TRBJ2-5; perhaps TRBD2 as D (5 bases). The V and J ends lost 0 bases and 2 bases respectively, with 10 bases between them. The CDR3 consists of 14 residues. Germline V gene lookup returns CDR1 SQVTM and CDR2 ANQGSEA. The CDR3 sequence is CSVEERVLQETQYF. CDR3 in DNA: TGCAGCGTTGAAGAGAGGGTCCTACAAGAGACCCAGTACTTC.

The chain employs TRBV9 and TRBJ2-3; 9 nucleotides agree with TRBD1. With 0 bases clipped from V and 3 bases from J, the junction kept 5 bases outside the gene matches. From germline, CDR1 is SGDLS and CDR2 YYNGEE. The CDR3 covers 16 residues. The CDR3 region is CASSVGDRDRTDTQYF. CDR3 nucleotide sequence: TGTGCCAGCAGCGTAGGGGACAGGGACCGGACAGATACGCAGTATTTT.